Listed here are 20 T cell receptor beta chains from one sample, sequenced in a study of tissue T cells after allogeneic stem cell transplantation. The protocol was immunoSEQ multiplex PCR, while the TCRdb copy is restricted to in-frame clones and leaves out a portion. The sample gives around 1,600 clones, approximately 70% of which show up once; around 12% is in the top ten. This sample comprised esophagus tissue, obtained at autopsy. These receptors were collected from a woman aged 18-55 years with breast cancer.

Judged by abundance, this clone is large (0.1 to 1%). The rearrangement uses TRBV9 and TRBJ2-7, with D hard to call. CDR3 length: 15 amino acids. Germline V gene sequence: CDR1 SGDLS, CDR2 YYNGEE. With 0 bases removed from V and 0 bases from J, the gap between germline ends came to 10 bases. This chain's CDR3 is CASSVDLGHSYEQYF. In nucleotides, the CDR3 is TGTGCCAGCAGCGTAGATTTAGGTCACTCCTACGAGCAGTACTTC.

J is TRBJ1-1 and V is TRBV3-1 (or the pseudogene TRBV3-2), with a tentative D call TRBD1 (5 bases). The V end lost 0 bases, the J end lost 6 bases, and 11 bases lay between the germline ends. Germline CDR1 LGHDT, CDR2 YNNKEL (reference sequence). The CDR3 has 14 amino acids. CDR3 in DNA: TGTGCCAGCAGCCAAGATTGGAGAGGGGCTGAAGCTTTCTTT. This codes for CASSQDWRGAEAFF.

This clone has more than one count but fewer than ten. The chain has TRBV13 and TRBJ1-3, with 7 bases lining up with TRBD1. This CDR3 is 17 amino acids long. Germline V gene data show CDR1 as PRHDT and CDR2 as FYEKMQ (reference sequence). Trimming at V came to 3 bases and at J to 0 bases, leaving 8 bases not matched to a gene. The DNA of the CDR3 is TGTGCCAGCAGCTTCAGTGGGGACAGCTTCTCTGGAAACACCATATATTTT. Protein product: CASSFSGDSFSGNTIYF.

This chain joins TRBV15 and TRBJ2-3; no definite D call. V was cut by 1 base and J by 1 base, with 6 bases left in between. CDR1 is LNHNV, CDR2 YYDKDF, per germline (reference sequence). This CDR3 comprises 14 residues. This chain's CDR3 is CATSRARGTDTQYF. CDR3 bases: TGTGCCACCAGCAGAGCCCGCGGCACAGATACGCAGTATTTT. Drawing the rest from reference TRBV15 and TRBJ2-3, the complete variable domain is DAMVIQNPRYQVTQFGKPVTLSCSQTLNHNVMYWYQQKSSQAPKLLFHYYDKDFNNEADTPDNFQSRRPNTSFCFLDIRSPGLGDTAMYLCATSRARGTDTQYFGPGTRLTVL.

In nucleotides, the CDR3 is TGTGCCAGCAGCCAAGGATTAGGGCAGGGAGAAGGGAGAAAAAACATTCAGTACTTC. It translates to CASSQGLGQGEGRKNIQYF. The chain recombines TRBV3-1 (or the pseudogene TRBV3-2) with TRBJ2-4; D may match TRBD1 or TRBD2 (5 bases each). The CDR3 runs 19 residues. V was pared by 1 base and J by 4 bases, with 23 bases between. Germline lookup yields CDR1 LGHDT and CDR2 YNNKEL (reference sequence).

This clone was picked up a small number of times. The chain links TRBV6-1 to TRBJ1-1, with TRBD1 as a possible D gene (6 bases). The CDR3 spans 15 residues. Germline V lookup: CDR1 MNHNS, CDR2 SASEGT. V lost 3 bases to trimming and J lost 7 bases, with 18 bases between them. The CDR3 sequence is CASSEGAGDWGEAFF. CDR3 bases: TGTGCCAGCAGTGAGGGGGCAGGGGATTGGGGTGAAGCTTTCTTT.

This rearrangement joins TRBV11-1 to TRBJ1-6; D is uncertain. Germline CDR1 SGHAT, CDR2 FQDESV (reference sequence). The CDR3 contains 14 residues. V was cut by 5 bases and J by 8 bases, with 13 bases left in between. The CDR3 loop reads CASSPDGVYSPLHF. The CDR3 DNA reads TGTGCCAGCAGCCCCGACGGAGTCTATTCACCCCTCCACTTT. Full variable domain (outside the CDR3, taken from reference TRBV11-1 and TRBJ1-6): EAEVAQSPRYKITEKSQAVAFWCDPISGHATLYWYRQILGQGPELLVQFQDESVVDDSQLPKDRFSAERLKGVDSTLKIQPAELGDSAMYLCASSPDGVYSPLHFGNGTRLTVT.

The chain links TRBV4-3 to TRBJ2-7; D might be TRBD1 (5 bases). The CDR3 totals 15 residues. V was pared by 0 bases and J by 1 base, with 10 bases between. Germline V CDR1 and CDR2: LGHNA, YSLEER. The CDR3 nucleotides read TGCGCCAGCAGCCAAGATTACAGGACGTCCTACGAGCAGTACTTC. Translation: CASSQDYRTSYEQYF.

The gene calls are TRBV9 and TRBJ1-2, with D uncertain. Germline CDR1 is SGDLS and CDR2 is YYNGEE. Trimming stripped 2 bases from V and 4 bases from J, with 3 bases between. The CDR3 has 11 amino acids. The CDR3 protein is CASSVGYGYTF. The CDR3 region has the DNA TGTGCCAGCAGCGTCGGCTATGGCTACACCTTC.

The V call is TRBV30, the J call TRBJ2-7; the match to TRBD2 covers 10 bases. The CDR3 sequence is 14 residues long. V shed 8 bases, J shed 3 bases, and the junction held 10 bases outside the gene matches. Germline values: CDR1 GTSNPN, CDR2 SVGIG (reference sequence). The CDR3 coding sequence is TGTGCCGGCCAACGCGGGACTAGCGACTACGAGCAGTACTTC. Protein sequence: CAGQRGTSDYEQYF.

The V gene is TRBV3-1 (or the pseudogene TRBV3-2), the J gene TRBJ1-2, with D perhaps matching TRBD1 (5 bases). The CDR3 sequence is 15 residues long. The germline V and J ends were trimmed by 4 bases and 3 bases, with 15 bases remaining between them. The germline gives CDR1 LGHDT, CDR2 YNNKEL (reference sequence). The CDR3 nucleotides are TGTGCCAGCAGCCCAGGGTCGACGTCTCACTATGGCTACACCTTC. Translated: CASSPGSTSHYGYTF.

V usage is TRBV7-2 and J usage is TRBJ1-3; D call uncertain. V was trimmed by 3 bases and J by 1 base, leaving 10 bases between them. CDR1 is SGHTA, CDR2 FQGNSA, per germline. This CDR3 is 15 amino acids long. The CDR3 sequence: CASSFGSGSGNTIYF. CDR3 DNA: TGTGCCAGCAGCTTTGGGTCTGGTTCTGGAAACACCATATATTTT.

The V and J genes are TRBV11-3 and TRBJ2-7, with 7 bases fitting TRBD1. The junction had 10 bases not matched to a gene; V was cut back by 5 bases and J by 3 bases. Germline V gene lookup returns CDR1 SGHNT and CDR2 YENEEA. CDR3 length: 15 amino acids. This CDR3 reads CASSQSGDRSYEQYF. The CDR3 region has the DNA TGTGCCAGCAGCCAGAGTGGGGACAGAAGCTACGAGCAGTACTTC.

This sequence joins TRBV7-8 and TRBJ1-5; D gene uncertain. The CDR3 loop spans 12 amino acids. Germline values: CDR1 SGHVS, CDR2 FQNEAQ. V lost 5 bases to trimming and J lost 6 bases, with 8 bases between them. This CDR3 is CASSPQPQPQHF. In DNA form, the CDR3 reads TGTGCCAGCAGCCCCCAGCCTCAGCCCCAGCATTTT.

This clone was seen a few times. Different DNA sequences within this sample yield the same CDR3. The DNA of the CDR3 is TGTGCCAGCAGCTCCTACTACGAGCAGTACTTC. Its protein product is CASSSYYEQYF. The chain recombines TRBV7-2 with TRBJ2-7, with D unclear. CDR1 SGHTA and CDR2 FQGNSA come from the germline V gene. Trimming shortened V by 4 bases and J by 3 bases, and 4 bases separated the two germline ends. The CDR3 runs to 11 residues.

This clone came up a few times. The chain links TRBV6-5 to TRBJ1-6, with TRBD1 matching 9 bases. The V segment lost 7 bases and the J segment 9 bases; nucleotides outside the gene matches: 7. The CDR3 is 14 residues long. Germline V CDR1 and CDR2: MNHEY, SVGAGI. The CDR3 region has the DNA TGTGCCAGCAAGGTAACAGGGGGCGTTTCACCCCTCCACTTT. Its translation is CASKVTGGVSPLHF.

This chain uses TRBV7-2 with TRBJ2-3; 9 nucleotides align to TRBD2. Trimming cost V 4 bases and J 4 bases; bases outside gene matches: 3. CDR1 SGHTA and CDR2 FQGNSA come from the germline V gene. This CDR3 is built from 14 residues. The CDR3 reads CASSSTSGPDTQYF. CDR3 sequence (DNA): TGTGCCAGCAGCTCTACTAGCGGGCCAGATACGCAGTATTTT. Drawing the rest from reference TRBV7-2 and TRBJ2-3, the complete variable domain is GAGVSQSPSNKVTEKGKDVELRCDPISGHTALYWYRQSLGQGLEFLIYFQGNSAPDKSGLPSDRFSAERTGGSVSTLTIQRTQQEDSAVYLCASSSTSGPDTQYFGPGTRLTVL.

The chain carries TRBV19 and TRBJ2-7, with 8 bases fitting TRBD1. The junction had 6 bases not matched to a gene; V was cut back by 5 bases and J by 3 bases. Germline V lookup: CDR1 LNHDA, CDR2 SQIVND (reference sequence). This CDR3 contains 14 residues. The CDR3 bases are TGTGCCAGTAGTTTGGCAGGGGGCGACTACGAGCAGTACTTC. This gives the protein CASSLAGGDYEQYF.

This chain connects TRBV7-2 to TRBJ2-5; D call uncertain. The CDR3 covers 14 residues. Deletions cut 3 bases from V and 1 base from J, with 9 bases between. Germline V gene data show CDR1 as SGHTA and CDR2 as FQGNSA. The CDR3 sequence is CASSFSRTQETQYF. Written as DNA, the CDR3 is TGTGCCAGCAGCTTTTCCCGGACCCAAGAGACCCAGTACTTC.

This chain's CDR3 is CASSARQSMNTEAFF. In DNA form, the CDR3 reads TGTGCCAGCAGCGCCCGACAGAGCATGAACACTGAAGCTTTCTTT. The V call is TRBV5-5, the J call TRBJ1-1, with D maybe TRBD1 (5 bases). The CDR3 spans 15 residues. Germline CDR1 SGHKS, CDR2 YYEKEE (reference sequence). The V gene lost 4 bases and the J gene lost 0 bases, with 13 bases spanning the gap.